This TCR beta chain was obtained from a study of blood T cell repertoires in COVID-19. The CDR3 sequence is 11 residues long. V lost 6 bases and J 8 bases, leaving 10 bases between the germline ends. The V gene's germline CDR1 is MDHEN and CDR2 SYDVKM. Profiling relied on immunoSEQ multiplex PCR, and the TCRdb table lists in-frame clones only, not all of them. The data show about 150,000 clones, about four fifths seen once. The TCR originated in a human donor in a cohort sampled during active COVID-19. The rearrangement links TRBV28 to TRBJ1-1; D might be TRBD1 (5 bases). The sequenced sample was peripheral blood. In DNA, the CDR3 is TGTGCCAGCAGGAGCCGGGGGGAAGCTTTCTTT. It specifies CASRSRGEAFF.